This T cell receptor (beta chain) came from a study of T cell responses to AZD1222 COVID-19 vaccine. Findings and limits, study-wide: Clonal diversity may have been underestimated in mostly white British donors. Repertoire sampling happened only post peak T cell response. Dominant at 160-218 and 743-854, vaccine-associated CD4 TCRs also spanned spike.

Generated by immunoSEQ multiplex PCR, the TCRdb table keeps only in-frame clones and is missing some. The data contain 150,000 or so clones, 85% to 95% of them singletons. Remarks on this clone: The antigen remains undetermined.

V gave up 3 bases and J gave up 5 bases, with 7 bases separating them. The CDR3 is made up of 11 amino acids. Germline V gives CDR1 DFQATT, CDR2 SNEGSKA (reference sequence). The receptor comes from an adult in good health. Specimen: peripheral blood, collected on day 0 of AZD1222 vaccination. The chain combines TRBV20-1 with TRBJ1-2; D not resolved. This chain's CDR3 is CSASAAYGYTF. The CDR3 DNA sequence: TGCAGTGCTAGTGCAGCATATGGCTACACCTTC.